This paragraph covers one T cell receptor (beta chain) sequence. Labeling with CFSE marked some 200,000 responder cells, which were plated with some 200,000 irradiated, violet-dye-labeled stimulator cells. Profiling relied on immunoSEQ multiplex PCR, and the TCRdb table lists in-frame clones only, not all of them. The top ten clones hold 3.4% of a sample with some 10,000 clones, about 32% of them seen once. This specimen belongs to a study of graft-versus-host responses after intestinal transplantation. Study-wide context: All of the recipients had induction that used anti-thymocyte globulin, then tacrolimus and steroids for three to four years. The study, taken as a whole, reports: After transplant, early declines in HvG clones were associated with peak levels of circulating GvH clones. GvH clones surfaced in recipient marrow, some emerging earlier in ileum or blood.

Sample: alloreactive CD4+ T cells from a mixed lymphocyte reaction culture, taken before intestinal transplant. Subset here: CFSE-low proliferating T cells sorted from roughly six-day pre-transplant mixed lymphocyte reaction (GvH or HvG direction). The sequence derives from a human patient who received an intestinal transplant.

This CDR3 reads CASTYQGSGNTIYF. The DNA for the CDR3 is TGTGCCAGCACATACCAGGGCTCTGGAAACACCATATATTTT. The chain uses TRBV19 and TRBJ1-3, with TRBD1 as a possible D gene (5 bases). The CDR3 covers 14 residues. V was shortened by 9 bases and J by 0 bases, with 12 bases between the two germline ends. The germline V gene has CDR1 LNHDA and CDR2 SQIVND (reference sequence). The full variable domain, its missing parts supplied by reference TRBV19 and TRBJ1-3, is DGGITQSPKYLFRKEGQNVTLSCEQNLNHDAMYWYRQDPGQGLRLIYYSQIVNDFQKGDIAEGYSVSREKKESFPLTVTSAQKNPTAFYLCASTYQGSGNTIYFGEGSWLTVV.